These 9 T cell receptor beta chains were all obtained from the same sample, sequenced in a study of OX40 agonist ivuxolimab in advanced cancers. Assay used: immunoSEQ multiplex PCR; TCRdb lists only in-frame clones, some missing. This sample has around 66,000 clones, with more than 80% found just once. The specimen was CD4+ or CD8+ T cells sorted from blood, collected in a trial of the OX40 agonist ivuxolimab. These TCRs come from an adult with an advanced solid tumor such as melanoma, head and neck, liver or kidney cancer.

This chain uses TRBV6-6 with TRBJ1-1; 8 bases are shared with TRBD1. Looked up from germline, CDR1 is MNHNY and CDR2 is SVGAGI (reference sequence). The CDR3 runs to 15 residues. Germline trimming cut 0 bases from V and 5 bases from J; bases unmatched to any gene: 5. CDR3 in DNA: TGTGCCAGCAGTTACTCAGGACAGGGAAGAACTGAAGCTTTCTTT. This translates into CASSYSGQGRTEAFF.

J is TRBJ2-6 and V is TRBV19; D gene unclear. Germline lookup yields CDR1 LNHDA and CDR2 SQIVND (reference sequence). Trimming stripped 4 bases from V and 1 base from J, with 5 bases between. This CDR3 contains 14 residues. The CDR3 DNA reads as TGTGCCAGTAGTAAGACATCTGGGGCCAACGTCCTGACTTTC. Translated: CASSKTSGANVLTF.

This chain uses TRBV15 with TRBJ2-1; 10 bases align to TRBD1. The V and J ends lost 3 bases and 4 bases, in that order; junction bases with no gene match: 6. Germline CDR1 reads LNHNV; CDR2 reads YYDKDF (reference sequence). The CDR3 has 16 amino acids. This CDR3 reads CATSSLRDRGYNEQFF. The CDR3 DNA is TGTGCCACCAGCAGCCTCCGGGACAGGGGTTACAATGAGCAGTTCTTC.

This clone was found once. This sequence joins TRBV10-3 and TRBJ2-3; 9 nucleotides align to TRBD2. Germline V gene data show CDR1 as ENHRY and CDR2 as SYGVKD. Trimming at V came to 4 bases and at J to 7 bases, leaving 9 bases not matched to a gene. The CDR3 runs 15 residues. The CDR3 is CAISVVSSGKNTQYF. As DNA, the CDR3 is TGTGCCATCAGTGTTGTGTCTAGCGGGAAGAATACGCAGTATTTT.

This clone was counted a few times. The genes are TRBV19 and TRBJ2-1, with 8 positions matching TRBD2. CDR3 length equals 14 residues. V lost 5 bases, J lost 9 bases, and 9 bases stayed unmatched. Germline CDR1 LNHDA, CDR2 SQIVND (reference sequence). Here the CDR3 reads CASSPPASGGEQFF. The CDR3 nucleotides read TGTGCCAGTAGTCCCCCCGCCAGCGGGGGTGAGCAGTTCTTC.

The chain carries TRBV2 and TRBJ1-4; D is unclear. Germline CDR1 and CDR2: SNHLY and FYNNEI. This CDR3 comprises 14 residues. The V end lost 6 bases, the J end lost 7 bases, and 15 bases lay between the germline ends. The CDR3 here is CASRWTVAGEKLFF. For the CDR3, the DNA is TGTGCCAGCAGGTGGACCGTCGCAGGTGAAAAACTGTTTTTT.

The DNA of the CDR3 is TGTGCCAGCCAGGGGGGCTACCAAGAGACCCAGTACTTC. Protein: CASQGGYQETQYF. The chain is built from TRBV18 and TRBJ2-5; possibly TRBD1 for D (7 bases). The CDR3 is made up of 13 amino acids. CDR1 and CDR2 from the germline V gene are KGHSH and LQKENI. The V and J ends lost 8 bases and 0 bases respectively, with 10 bases between them.

The count of this clone is one. The chain combines TRBV10-3 with TRBJ1-5; D remains unclear. Germline CDR1 ENHRY, CDR2 SYGVKD. The V and J ends lost 6 bases and 7 bases respectively, with 16 bases between them. CDR3 length equals 14 residues. The CDR3 region is CAISMDGLGQPQHF. Here the CDR3 DNA reads TGTGCCATCAGCATGGACGGCTTGGGGCAGCCCCAGCATTTT.

The chain has TRBV2 and TRBJ1-4; no clear D gene. Germline values: CDR1 SNHLY, CDR2 FYNNEI. CDR3 length equals 13 residues. V lost 8 bases to trimming and J lost 4 bases, with 11 bases between them. Written as DNA, the CDR3 is TGTGCCAGCTCGTTCGTCAGTAATGAAAAACTGTTTTTT. Translating it yields CASSFVSNEKLFF. Together with reference TRBV2 and TRBJ1-4, the CDR3 gives the full variable domain: EPEVTQTPSHQVTQMGQEVILRCVPISNHLYFYWYRQILGQKVEFLVSFYNNEISEKSEIFDDQFSVERPDGSNFTLKIRSTKLEDSAMYFCASSFVSNEKLFFGSGTQLSVL.